This T cell receptor (beta chain) was identified during a study of early T cells in non-severe SARS-CoV-2 infection. This clonotype was counted a single time. Individual cDNA molecules were tagged with unique molecular identifiers, the study reported. TCRdb reprocessed the 5' RACE reads with MiXCR, giving one entry per CDR3 protein. This sample has about 48,000 distinct CDR3 sequences; roughly 13% occur once, and the top ten carry roughly 10%. Trimming shortened V by 6 bases and J by 1 base, and 13 bases separated the two germline ends. Germline CDR1 reads SNHLY; CDR2 reads FYNNEI. The CDR3 has 14 amino acids.

Sample: whole blood. The TCR comes from an adult who was a healthcare worker with PCR-confirmed SARS-CoV-2 infection or an uninfected control (not recorded which). The chain joins TRBV2 to TRBJ2-7; D is possibly TRBD2 (6 bases). For the CDR3, the DNA is TGTGCCAGCAGCAGGGCGGGGTCGTCCTACGAGCAGTACTTC. Protein product: CASSRAGSSYEQYF.